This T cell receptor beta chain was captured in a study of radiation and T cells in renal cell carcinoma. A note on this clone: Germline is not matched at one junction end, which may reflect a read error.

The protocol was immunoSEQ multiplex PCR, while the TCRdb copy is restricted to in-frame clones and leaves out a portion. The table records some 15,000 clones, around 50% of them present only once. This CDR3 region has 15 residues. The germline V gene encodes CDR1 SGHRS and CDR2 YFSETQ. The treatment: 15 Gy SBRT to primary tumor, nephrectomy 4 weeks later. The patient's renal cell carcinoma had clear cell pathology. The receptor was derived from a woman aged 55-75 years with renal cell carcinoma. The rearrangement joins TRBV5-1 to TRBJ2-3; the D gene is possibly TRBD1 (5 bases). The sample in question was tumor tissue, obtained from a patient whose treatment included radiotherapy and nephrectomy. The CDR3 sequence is CASSIFGHTTDTQYF. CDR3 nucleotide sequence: TGTGCCAGCAGCATTTTCGGACACACCACAGATACGCAGTATTTT.